This T cell receptor (beta chain) was identified during a study of blood T cells in healthy people across ages. Across the study: Per two T cells, template switching captured roughly one barcoded beta molecule.

The second PCR ran 7 to 11 cycles with a sample-barcoded 5' primer and J-beta primers. A 12-random-nucleotide template-switch adaptor tagged each cDNA molecule. Each CDR3 protein gets one entry after TCRdb re-called the 5' RACE reads with MiXCR. The sample carries 700,000 to 850,000 distinct CDR3 sequences, under 40% recorded once. Each donor had roughly 10 milliliters of peripheral blood drawn. PBMCs, at least 7 million per sample, were isolated. Trimming pared 6 bases from V and 0 bases from J, leaving 10 bases between. CDR1 is SNHLY and CDR2 is FYNNEI in the germline V gene. The CDR3 sequence is 14 residues long.

This receptor was identified in a man aged 18-30 years in good health. The rearrangement links TRBV2 to TRBJ2-3; D call uncertain. The sample was blood. The CDR3 DNA reads as TGTGCCAGCAGGTTAGGCGTAAGCACAGATACGCAGTATTTT. It yields the protein CASRLGVSTDTQYF.